This is a list of T cell receptor beta chains from one sample in a study of T cells after yellow fever vaccination. TCRdb reprocessed the 5' RACE reads via MiXCR and lists one record per CDR3 protein. The sample carries under 6,000 distinct CDR3 sequences, about 8.3% recorded once. Sample: PBMCs, either bulk or a sorted T-cell subset (CD4+, CD8+, memory, or dextramer-sorted; not recorded which), taken 15 days after the yellow fever booster vaccination. These receptors were collected from a man aged 30 to 39 who received the YFV17D yellow fever vaccine. CDR3s include the opening cysteine and the closing phenylalanine or tryptophan. The D gene is left open where the match is weak. Expanded clones get a size class; other rows say once, few or many, or leave the size out.

v_gene,j_gene,len,abundance,d_gene,CDR3nt,CDR3aa
TRBV7-2,TRBJ2-7,14,many,NA,TGTGCCAGCAGCCCCCCTCAACGGCTCTTCGAGCAGTACTTC,CASSPPQRLFEQYF
TRBV5-1,TRBJ2-7,13,medium-sized,NA,TGCGCCAGCAGCTACCCAGGGACCTACGAGCAGTACTTC,CASSYPGTYEQYF
TRBV19,TRBJ2-1,15,many,TRBD1,TGTGCCAGCAACGACCGGGACAGGGGAAAATATGAGCAGTTCTTC,CASNDRDRGKYEQFF
TRBV3-1,TRBJ2-7,15,NA,NA,TGTGCCAGCACCCAGCAGGTCCCCGGGACACACGAGCAGTACTTC,CASTQQVPGTHEQYF
TRBV5-1,TRBJ2-7,13,many,NA,TGCGCCAGCAGCCCCCCGACAGGCTACGAGCAGTACTTC,CASSPPTGYEQYF
TRBV5-1,TRBJ2-3,16,medium-sized,TRBD2,TGCGCCAGCAGCCAGCGGACTAGCGGACCCACAGATACGCAGTATTTT,CASSQRTSGPTDTQYF
TRBV18,TRBJ2-2,12,medium-sized,NA,TGTGCCAGCTCACCGAACACCGGGGAGCTGTTTTTT,CASSPNTGELFF
TRBV16,TRBJ1-6,16,medium-sized,TRBD1,TGTGCCAGCAGCCCGTCGTGGGGGACAGGGGATTCACCCCTCCACTTT,CASSPSWGTGDSPLHF
TRBV10-3,TRBJ1-2,12,many,NA,TGTGCCATCAGTCCGGGGGGAGATGGCTACACCTTC,CAISPGGDGYTF
TRBV2,TRBJ2-3,12,NA,TRBD1,TGTGCCAGCAGGGACAGGTCTGATTCGCAGTATTTT,CASRDRSDSQYF
TRBV7-6,TRBJ2-3,14,medium-sized,TRBD1,TGTGCCAGCAGCAGGGACAGGGGCACAGATACGCAGTATTTT,CASSRDRGTDTQYF
TRBV29-1,TRBJ2-3,13,medium-sized,NA,TGCAGCGTTGAGGCCGGGAGCACAGATACGCAGTATTTT,CSVEAGSTDTQYF
TRBV29-1,TRBJ1-2,12,medium-sized,NA,TGCAGCGTTGTTGCCGGGGAGTATGGCTACACCTTC,CSVVAGEYGYTF
TRBV2,TRBJ2-3,14,medium-sized,TRBD2,TGTGCCAGCCTTACTAGCGGGAGTACAAATACGCAGTATTTT,CASLTSGSTNTQYF
TRBV12-3/TRBV12-4,TRBJ2-1,14,medium-sized,NA,TGTGCCAGCACCCAGGGGAAGTCCTACAATGAGCAGTTCTTC,CASTQGKSYNEQFF
TRBV7-2,TRBJ2-3,14,many,TRBD2,TGTGCCAGCAGCTTCTCTAGCGGGAGAAGTACGCAGTATTTT,CASSFSSGRSTQYF
TRBV30,TRBJ2-7,15,medium-sized,NA,TGTGCCTGGAGTAAGTCGCCTCAGGAATACTACGAGCAGTACTTC,CAWSKSPQEYYEQYF
TRBV7-2,TRBJ2-5,16,many,TRBD2,TGTGCCAGCAGCTCCCAGGGACTAGCGGGCCAAGAGACCCAGTACTTC,CASSSQGLAGQETQYF
TRBV7-8,TRBJ2-3,14,many,TRBD2,TGTGCCAGCAGCGAGACTAGCGGCACATATACGCAGTATTTT,CASSETSGTYTQYF
TRBV29-1,TRBJ2-7,12,medium-sized,NA,TGCAGCGTTGAAGGGTACACCTACGAGCAGTACTTC,CSVEGYTYEQYF
TRBV7-2,TRBJ2-3,14,few,NA,TGTGCCAGCAGCTTACTGATGGGGACAGATACGCAGTATTTT,CASSLLMGTDTQYF
TRBV24-1,TRBJ2-7,14,many,NA,TGTGCCACCAGTGATTTTCCCAGGTCCTACGAGCAGTACTTC,CATSDFPRSYEQYF
TRBV4-1,TRBJ1-3,16,many,NA,TGCGCCAGCAGCCAAGATCGCGAAGGGGGAACGTTTGGGAGATATTTT,CASSQDREGGTFGRYF
TRBV3-1,TRBJ2-7,15,NA,NA,TGTGCCAGCAGCCAGCTCCTCCCCGGGACCTACGAGCAGTACTTC,CASSQLLPGTYEQYF
TRBV20-1,TRBJ2-4,14,medium-sized,TRBD2,TGCAGTGCTTCGAGGACTAGCGGGAGTGTCATTCAGTACTTC,CSASRTSGSVIQYF
TRBV29-1,TRBJ2-1,16,medium-sized,TRBD2,TGCAGCGTTGAAGAATCGGTAGCGGGTAAAGTAGGTGAGCAGTTCTTC,CSVEESVAGKVGEQFF
TRBV6-5,TRBJ1-1,14,medium-sized,NA,TGTGCCAGCAAGACCTGGGAGAAGAACACTGAAGCTTTCTTT,CASKTWEKNTEAFF
TRBV5-5,TRBJ2-7,14,once,NA,TGTGCCAGCAGCCCCGGGACAAGCTCCTACGAGCAGTACTTC,CASSPGTSSYEQYF
TRBV7-3,TRBJ2-3,18,medium-sized,TRBD2,TGTGCCAGCAGCTCCCCCCCGGGACTAGCGGGAGTAGCAGATACGCAGTATTTT,CASSSPPGLAGVADTQYF
TRBV12-3/TRBV12-4,TRBJ2-1,16,medium-sized,TRBD2,TGTGCCAGCAGTTTCTCCGGCGGGAGCTCCTACAATGAGCAGTTCTTC,CASSFSGGSSYNEQFF
TRBV5-1,TRBJ2-3,13,medium-sized,TRBD2,TGCGCCAGCAGCGTGGGAGGGACAGATACGCAGTATTTT,CASSVGGTDTQYF
TRBV4-3,TRBJ2-7,14,medium-sized,NA,TGCGCCAGCAGCCAAATCGACAGGTACTCGGTGCAGTACTTC,CASSQIDRYSVQYF
TRBV20-1,TRBJ1-1,12,medium-sized,TRBD1,TGCAGTGCCCTAGGACAGGGCACTGAAGCTTTCTTT,CSALGQGTEAFF
TRBV10-3,TRBJ2-5,16,medium-sized,TRBD2,TGTGCCATCAGTGAAACTAGCGGGAGGTTAGGGGAGACCCAGTACTTC,CAISETSGRLGETQYF
TRBV2,TRBJ2-1,15,medium-sized,TRBD2,TGTGCCAGCCGACCTCTAGCGGGAGGGTACAATGAGCAGTTCTTC,CASRPLAGGYNEQFF
TRBV5-4,TRBJ2-1,15,medium-sized,TRBD2,TGTGCCAGCAGCTTAGGCCTAGCGGGGTACAATGAGCAGTTCTTC,CASSLGLAGYNEQFF
TRBV23-1,TRBJ2-1,13,NA,TRBD1,TGTGTCTGCTGGGGGCACAGGGGGAATGAGCAGTTCTTC,CVCWGHRGNEQFF
TRBV7-8,TRBJ2-1,15,medium-sized,NA,TGTGCCAGCAGCTTAAGTCGGACCAACTACAATGAGCAGTTCTTC,CASSLSRTNYNEQFF
TRBV7-3,TRBJ2-7,13,NA,NA,TGTGCCAGCAGCTTAAGGTCCGGCTACGAGCAGCACTTC,CASSLRSGYEQHF
TRBV4-3,TRBJ2-4,14,NA,TRBD1,TGCGCCAGCAGCCAAGAAACAGGGGCCCACATTCAGTACTTC,CASSQETGAHIQYF
TRBV20-1,TRBJ2-7,16,many,NA,TGCAGTGCTAGAGATCAGTCCTGGACGGGGGATGGAGAGCAGTACTTC,CSARDQSWTGDGEQYF
TRBV3-1,TRBJ2-7,16,medium-sized,TRBD1,TGTGCCAGCAGCCAAGGCCGAGGGGGCCCATCCTACGAGCAGTACTTC,CASSQGRGGPSYEQYF
TRBV7-8,TRBJ2-7,13,many,NA,TGTGCCAGCAGCTTGATAGTCTTAGTCGAGCAGTACTTC,CASSLIVLVEQYF
TRBV27,TRBJ1-1,13,medium-sized,NA,TGTGCCAGCCAGCCGCGGTTGAACACTGAAGCTTTCTTT,CASQPRLNTEAFF
TRBV24-1,TRBJ1-1,13,medium-sized,NA,TGTGCCACCAGTGCGTCCGAGAGTGGGCAAGCTTTCTTT,CATSASESGQAFF
TRBV4-3,TRBJ1-2,14,medium-sized,TRBD1,TGCGCCAGCAGCCCGGACAGGGGGCACTATGGCTACACCTTC,CASSPDRGHYGYTF
TRBV20-1,TRBJ2-2,13,medium-sized,NA,TGCAGTGCCAGAAGAGACGGCACCGGGGAGCTGTTTTTT,CSARRDGTGELFF
TRBV11-2,TRBJ2-3,14,NA,NA,TGTGCCAGCAGCCTGGGCCCAAGCACAGATACGCAGTATTTT,CASSLGPSTDTQYF
TRBV7-7,TRBJ2-5,13,medium-sized,NA,TGTGCTAGCAGCTTAGACAGCCAAGAGACCCAGTACTTC,CASSLDSQETQYF
TRBV7-2,TRBJ1-1,13,many,NA,TGTGCCAGCAGTTTAAACCAAAACACTGAAGCTTTCTTT,CASSLNQNTEAFF
TRBV12-3/TRBV12-4,TRBJ2-1,14,medium-sized,TRBD1,TGTGCCAGCAGCCCAGGACAGGGGGCGGGTGAGCAGTTCTTC,CASSPGQGAGEQFF
TRBV5-1,TRBJ2-5,13,medium-sized,NA,TGCGCCAGCAGATCGGCGGTCCGAGAGACCCAGTACTTC,CASRSAVRETQYF
TRBV12-3/TRBV12-4,TRBJ1-5,20,medium-sized,TRBD1,TGTGCCAGCACCCGTTCACTGAGGGGACAGGGAACTTATAGCAATCAGCCCCAGCATTTT,CASTRSLRGQGTYSNQPQHF
TRBV7-2,TRBJ2-1,15,many,TRBD2,TGTGCCAGCAGGGGACTAATTAACCCCTACAATGAGCAGTTCTTC,CASRGLINPYNEQFF
TRBV7-3,TRBJ1-5,15,medium-sized,NA,TGTGCCAGCAGCTTGACCGGGGGCGCAGGTCAGCCCCAGCATTTT,CASSLTGGAGQPQHF